What follows are 14 T cell receptor beta chains derived from one specimen sequenced in a study of blood T cell repertoires in COVID-19. Only in-frame clones appear in the TCRdb table, and some are missing; sequencing was by immunoSEQ multiplex PCR. Seen here are under 200,000 clones, around 82% observed once, and the top ten hold roughly 5%. The sequenced sample consisted of PBMCs or T cells enriched from blood (not recorded which). These TCRs come from a woman aged 55-75 years with acute COVID-19.

The rearrangement uses TRBV11-2 and TRBJ1-1; D is possibly TRBD1 (5 bases). CDR1 SGHAT and CDR2 FQNNGV come from the germline V gene. V was cut by 2 bases and J by 4 bases, with 11 bases left in between. The length of the CDR3 is 14 residues. The CDR3 reads CASSLLGGGTEAFF. CDR3 nucleotide sequence: TGTGCCAGCAGCTTATTGGGGGGGGGCACTGAAGCTTTCTTT.

The chain recombines TRBV12-5 with TRBJ2-1; 10 positions agree with TRBD1. CDR1 LGHNT and CDR2 FRNRAP come from the germline V gene. The CDR3 is 20 residues long. The V segment lost 0 bases and the J segment 9 bases; nucleotides outside the gene matches: 20. The CDR3, as DNA: TGTGCTAGTGGTTTGGTACTGGGACAGGGGTTGGGCGGAACCGGTGGTGAGCAGTTCTTC. Translating it yields CASGLVLGQGLGGTGGEQFF.

This clone was observed a single time. Distinct nucleotide sequences in the sample also encode this CDR3. The V and J genes are TRBV19 and TRBJ2-7, with D tentatively TRBD2 (5 bases). Germline CDR1 reads LNHDA; CDR2 reads SQIVND (reference sequence). V lost 3 bases and J 2 bases, leaving 17 bases between the germline ends. The CDR3 extends over 16 amino acids. The CDR3 loop reads CASSMSRAGDTYEQYF. The CDR3 coding sequence is TGTGCCAGTAGTATGTCCCGGGCGGGCGATACCTACGAGCAGTACTTC. The full variable domain, with the rest looked up from reference TRBV19 and TRBJ2-7, is DGGITQSPKYLFRKEGQNVTLSCEQNLNHDAMYWYRQDPGQGLRLIYYSQIVNDFQKGDIAEGYSVSREKKESFPLTVTSAQKNPTAFYLCASSMSRAGDTYEQYFGPGTRLTVT.

The chain has TRBV12-3 or TRBV12-4 and TRBJ2-4; weak D call: TRBD2 (5 bases). V was pared by 6 bases and J by 8 bases, with 14 bases between. The length of the CDR3 is 13 residues. CDR3 bases: TGTGCCAGCAGCCTCTTGCGGGCGGACATTCAGTACTTC. Translating it yields CASSLLRADIQYF.

This clone was counted a single time. This chain connects TRBV12-3 or TRBV12-4 to TRBJ1-2; TRBD1 might be the D (5 bases). V lost 3 bases and J lost 8, with 10 bases in between. The CDR3 consists of 12 residues. The CDR3 DNA sequence: TGTGCCAGCAGTTTTAGGGGTGAGGGCTACACCTTC. Translation: CASSFRGEGYTF.

The chain has TRBV24-1 and TRBJ2-7; D unresolved. The V gene's germline CDR1 is KGHDR and CDR2 SFDVKD. This CDR3 spans 13 amino acids. Trimming took off 2 bases at V and 4 bases at J, with 8 bases between the two ends. The CDR3 sequence is CATSDSDMYEQYF. The CDR3 region has the DNA TGTGCCACCAGTGATTCCGACATGTACGAGCAGTACTTC.

The rearrangement joins TRBV4-3 to TRBJ2-1; TRBD2 matches 11 bases. The V segment lost 2 bases and the J segment 3 bases; nucleotides outside the gene matches: 9. The CDR3 has 18 amino acids. CDR1 and CDR2 (germline): LGHNA, YSLEER. CDR3 amino acids: CASSQRGSSGRFYNEQFF. The CDR3 region has the DNA TGCGCCAGCAGCCAACGAGGATCTAGCGGGAGGTTCTACAATGAGCAGTTCTTC.

This clone was seen a few times. The chain uses TRBV10-2 and TRBJ2-1; 7 nucleotides match TRBD2. This CDR3 spans 12 amino acids. Per germline, CDR1 WSHSY and CDR2 SAAADI. V lost 8 bases to trimming and J lost 7 bases; unmatched junction nucleotides: 5. Written as DNA, the CDR3 is TGCGCCAGCCGGGACTACCAAAATGAGCAGTTCTTC. Amino acid sequence: CASRDYQNEQFF.

In this sample, this clone turned up once. This chain connects TRBV24-1 to TRBJ1-1; D gene unclear. The V gene lost 7 bases and the J gene lost 2 bases, with 13 bases spanning the gap. CDR3 length: 14 residues. Looked up from germline, CDR1 is KGHDR and CDR2 is SFDVKD. The CDR3 loop is CATRSSAGNTEAFF. CDR3 sequence (DNA): TGTGCCACCAGGTCCTCGGCGGGAAACACTGAAGCTTTCTTT.

The chain combines TRBV4-3 with TRBJ2-3, with 13 nucleotides matching TRBD2. J lost 6 bases, V lost 4 bases, and 10 bases had no gene match. Germline V gene data show CDR1 as LGHNA and CDR2 as YSLEER. The CDR3 is 17 amino acids. CDR3 protein: CASSRQLAGGASDTQYF. CDR3 DNA: TGCGCCAGCAGCCGGCAACTAGCGGGAGGGGCTTCGGATACGCAGTATTTT.

The chain has TRBV19 and TRBJ2-7, with 8 bases identical to TRBD2. Germline V CDR1 and CDR2: LNHDA, SQIVND (reference sequence). V gave up 3 bases and J gave up 0 bases; unmatched junction bases: 7. The CDR3 has 16 residues. The DNA for the CDR3 is TGTGCCAGTAGTATTTTTAGCGGGGAAAGCTCCTACGAGCAGTACTTC. This translates into CASSIFSGESSYEQYF.

This chain joins TRBV27 and TRBJ2-3, with a weak D call TRBD1 (6 bases). Trimming stripped 5 bases from V and 0 bases from J, with 12 bases between. From germline, CDR1 is MNHEY and CDR2 SMNVEV (reference sequence). The CDR3 extends over 15 amino acids. In nucleotides, the CDR3 is TGTGCCAGCAGTCCGGACAGACCTAGCACAGATACGCAGTATTTT. Encoded protein: CASSPDRPSTDTQYF.

This clone has only a few counts. V usage is TRBV7-6 and J usage is TRBJ2-2; 7 bases are shared with TRBD1. CDR1 and CDR2 from the germline V gene are SGHVS and FNYEAQ. The CDR3 sequence is 15 residues long. V shed 4 bases, J shed 1 base, and the junction held 3 bases outside the gene matches. As DNA, the CDR3 is TGTGCCAGCAGCTACGGACAGGTGAACACCGGGGAGCTGTTTTTT. Translated: CASSYGQVNTGELFF.

There are a few counts of this clone. The rearrangement joins TRBV15 to TRBJ1-1; D gene unclear. V shed 5 bases and J shed 4 bases, with 14 bases lying between them. Per germline, CDR1 LNHNV and CDR2 YYDKDF (reference sequence). The CDR3 is made up of 14 amino acids. CDR3 in amino acids: CATSPFRSATEAFF. CDR3 nucleotide sequence: TGTGCCACCAGCCCTTTCCGGAGCGCCACTGAAGCTTTCTTT.